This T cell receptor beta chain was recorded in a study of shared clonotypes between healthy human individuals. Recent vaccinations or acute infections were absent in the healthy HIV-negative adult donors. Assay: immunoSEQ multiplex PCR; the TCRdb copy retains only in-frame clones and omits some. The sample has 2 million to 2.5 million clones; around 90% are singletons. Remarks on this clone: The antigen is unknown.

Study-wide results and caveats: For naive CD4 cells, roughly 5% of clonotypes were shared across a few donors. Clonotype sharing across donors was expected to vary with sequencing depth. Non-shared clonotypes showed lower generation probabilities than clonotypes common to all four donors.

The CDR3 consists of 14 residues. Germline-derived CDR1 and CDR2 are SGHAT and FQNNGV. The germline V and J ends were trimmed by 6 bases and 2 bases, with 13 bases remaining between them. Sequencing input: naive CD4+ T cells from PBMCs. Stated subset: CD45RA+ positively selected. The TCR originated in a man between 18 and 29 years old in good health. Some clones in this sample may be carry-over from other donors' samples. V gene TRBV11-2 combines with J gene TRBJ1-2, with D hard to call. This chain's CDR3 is CASRFLGSNYGYTF. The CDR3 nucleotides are TGTGCCAGCAGGTTCTTGGGAAGCAACTATGGCTACACCTTC. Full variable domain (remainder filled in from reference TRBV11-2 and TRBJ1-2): EAGVAQSPRYKIIEKRQSVAFWCNPISGHATLYWYQQILGQGPKLLIQFQNNGVVDDSQLPKDRFSAERLKGVDSTLKIQPAKLEDSAVYLCASRFLGSNYGYTFGSGTRLTVV.